Listed below are T cell receptor beta chains from one sample, sequenced in a study of blood T cell repertoires in COVID-19. The data were produced by immunoSEQ multiplex PCR, yet TCRdb's version contains in-frame clones alone and is incomplete. The table lists about 370,000 clones, roughly nine tenths of them singletons. The sample consisted of PBMCs or T cells enriched from blood (not recorded which). The receptor set was obtained from a man aged 18-30 years who had recovered from COVID-19. The CDR3 runs from the conserved cysteine through the conserved F or W. D genes are given only for firm matches.

D gene: TRBD2; V gene: TRBV5-1; J gene: TRBJ2-3; CDR3 protein: CASSPRGDLRTDTQYF; CDR3 DNA: TGCGCCAGCAGCCCGCGGGGGGACCTACGGACAGATACGCAGTATTTT
D gene: TRBD2; V gene: TRBV6-5; J gene: TRBJ2-7; CDR3 protein: CASTARTSGRYEQYF; CDR3 DNA: TGTGCCAGCACCGCCCGGACTAGCGGGAGGTACGAGCAGTACTTC
D gene: TRBD1; V gene: TRBV4-3; J gene: TRBJ1-2; CDR3 protein: CASSQDSPGGHGYTF; CDR3 DNA: TGCGCCAGCAGCCAAGATAGCCCAGGGGGCCATGGCTACACCTTC
D gene: .; V gene: TRBV28; J gene: TRBJ1-1; CDR3 protein: CASSLIRGPEAFF; CDR3 DNA: TGTGCCAGCAGTTTAATCAGGGGCCCTGAAGCTTTCTTT
D gene: TRBD1; V gene: TRBV3-1/TRBV3-2; J gene: TRBJ1-1; CDR3 protein: CASTNSRGTVNTEAFF; CDR3 DNA: TGTGCCAGCACCAACTCCAGGGGGACAGTAAACACTGAAGCTTTCTTT
D gene: .; V gene: TRBV10-3; J gene: TRBJ1-1; CDR3 protein: CAISETGVAFF; CDR3 DNA: TGTGCCATCAGTGAAACGGGAGTTGCTTTCTTT
D gene: TRBD1; V gene: TRBV18; J gene: TRBJ1-2; CDR3 protein: CASSRDRGHGYTF; CDR3 DNA: TGTGCCAGCTCACGGGACAGGGGGCATGGCTACACCTTC
D gene: .; V gene: TRBV7-9; J gene: TRBJ2-2; CDR3 protein: CASSFHPDSNTGELFF; CDR3 DNA: TGTGCCAGCAGCTTCCATCCGGACAGCAACACCGGGGAGCTGTTTTTT
D gene: .; V gene: TRBV9; J gene: TRBJ1-2; CDR3 protein: CASSVTEWSYGYTF; CDR3 DNA: TGTGCCAGCAGCGTGACAGAATGGAGCTATGGCTACACCTTC
D gene: TRBD2; V gene: TRBV7-3; J gene: TRBJ2-2; CDR3 protein: CASSSGGAASGELFF; CDR3 DNA: TGTGCCAGCAGCTCCGGGGGGGCCGCATCCGGGGAGCTGTTTTTT
D gene: .; V gene: TRBV6-5; J gene: TRBJ2-7; CDR3 protein: CASSYSSSRGGEQYF; CDR3 DNA: TGTGCCAGCAGTTACTCCAGCAGCAGGGGCGGGGAGCAGTACTTC